The clone carrying this T cell receptor (beta chain) occurred a few times. Antigen: not known. This sample is drawn from a study of T cells in Graves' hyperthyroidism and ophthalmopathy. Study findings and constraints: Patients with ophthalmopathy were separated from those with stable hyperthyroidism by a 13 V-J model.

It was RNA transcripts that yielded the amplified TCR beta CDR3 regions. Primed by the HTBI set, a first-round RT-PCR was run on the TCR CDR3. TCRdb re-called the multiplex PCR reads with MiXCR, one entry per CDR3 protein. The data contain approximately 410,000 distinct CDR3 sequences, about 14% of them singletons. The PBMCs had their origin in more than 9.5 ml of fresh peripheral blood. The sequence was obtained from a man between 18 and 29 years old with Graves' ophthalmopathy. Sequenced input: blood.

CDR3 amino acids: CASRVRGHVRDTQYF. For the CDR3, the DNA is TGTGCCAGCAGGGTGAGGGGACACGTCCGGGATACGCAGTATTTT. The chain joins TRBV6-1 to TRBJ2-3, with TRBD1 as a possible D gene (6 bases). V lost 6 bases, J lost 6 bases, and 19 bases lay in between. CDR1 and CDR2 (germline): MNHNS, SASEGT. The CDR3 contains 15 residues.